This paragraph covers one T cell receptor (beta chain) sequence. Sequenced by immunoSEQ multiplex PCR; TCRdb stores in-frame clones only, minus some. The top ten clones hold more than 1.5% of a sample with around 2.1 million clones, more than 85% of them seen once. CD8 cells regarded as naive lacked CD45RO, were positively chosen for CCR7, and omitted terminally differentiated effector memory CD45RA+ cells. CDR1 SGDLS and CDR2 YYNGEE come from the germline V gene. The junction had 8 bases not matched to a gene; V was cut back by 4 bases and J by 2 bases. The CDR3 sequence is 15 residues long. The data were taken from a study of shared clonotypes between healthy human individuals.

Sequencing input: naive CD8+ T cells from PBMCs. This TCR was recovered from a man between 18 and 29 years old in good health. Some clones in this sample may be carry-over from other donors' samples. The chain joins TRBV9 to TRBJ2-5, with 7 bases aligning to TRBD2. CDR3 region: CASSPRLAVQETQYF. CDR3 coding DNA: TGTGCCAGCAGCCCCCGCCTAGCGGTGCAAGAGACCCAGTACTTC.